One sample yielded the 6 T cell receptor beta chains listed below, sequenced in a study of identical twins. TCRdb independently ran MiXCR on the 5' RACE reads; one entry per CDR3 protein. The sample contains 300,000 to 400,000 distinct CDR3 sequences, approximately 9.1% of which appear only once. The sequencing sample was made of naive T cells sorted from blood. The receptors stem from a woman aged 45-65 years in good health.

This clonotype has more than one count but fewer than ten. The chain uses TRBV7-9 and TRBJ2-2, with 8 bases aligning to TRBD2. Per germline, CDR1 SEHNR and CDR2 FQNEAQ (reference sequence). The CDR3 is 15 amino acids. V trimming: 6 bases; J trimming: 4 bases; junction bases outside the gene matches: 7. CDR3: CASSSGTSFTGELFF. The CDR3, as DNA: TGTGCCAGCAGTTCCGGGACTAGTTTCACCGGGGAGCTGTTTTTT. Drawing the rest from reference TRBV7-9 and TRBJ2-2, the complete variable domain is DTGVSQNPRHKITKRGQNVTFRCDPISEHNRLYWYRQTLGQGPEFLTYFQNEAQLEKSRLLSDRFSAERPKGSFSTLEIQRTEQGDSAMYLCASSSGTSFTGELFFGEGSRLTVL.

In its sample, this clonotype was seen many times. The V gene is TRBV12-3 or TRBV12-4, the J gene TRBJ1-3; a weak D match, TRBD1 (6 bases). Trimming removed 7 bases at V and 9 bases at J, with 16 bases between. CDR3 length: 13 residues. The CDR3 here is CASTRTAWGTIYF. The CDR3 DNA reads as TGTGCCAGCACCCGGACAGCTTGGGGCACCATATATTTT.

The V call is TRBV5-1, the J call TRBJ1-1, with D possibly being TRBD1 (5 bases). V was cut by 4 bases and J by 3 bases, with 16 bases left in between. This CDR3 comprises 15 residues. Germline-derived CDR1 and CDR2 are SGHRS and YFSETQ. The CDR3 spells CASSLLGTWDTEAFF. The CDR3, as DNA: TGCGCCAGCAGCCTTCTGGGGACCTGGGACACTGAAGCTTTCTTT.

The chain has TRBV7-2 and TRBJ2-3; 11 nucleotides match TRBD2. The CDR3 is made up of 18 amino acids. The V and J ends lost 1 base and 2 bases, in that order; junction bases with no gene match: 8. From germline, CDR1 is SGHTA and CDR2 FQGNSA. CDR3 sequence (DNA): TGTGCCAGCAGCTTAGAAGGGGCTAGCGGGAGGCCCACAGATACGCAGTATTTT. This encodes CASSLEGASGRPTDTQYF.

The chain is built from TRBV5-4 and TRBJ1-1, with 7 nucleotides matching TRBD1. Germline trimming cut 4 bases from V and 4 bases from J; bases unmatched to any gene: 10. The germline CDR1 and CDR2 sequences are SGHNT and YYREEE (reference sequence). CDR3 length: 15 residues. The CDR3 here is CASSDQGVGATEAFF. The CDR3 nucleotides are TGTGCCAGCAGCGATCAGGGGGTGGGTGCCACTGAAGCTTTCTTT. The variable domain in full, completed from reference TRBV5-4 and TRBJ1-1, reads ETGVTQSPTHLIKTRGQQVTLRCSSQSGHNTVSWYQQALGQGPQFIFQYYREEENGRGNFPPRFSGLQFPNYSSELNVNALELDDSALYLCASSDQGVGATEAFFGQGTRLTVV.

V usage is TRBV7-8 and J usage is TRBJ2-7; 7 bases fit TRBD1. Trimming at V came to 5 bases and at J to 1 base, leaving 17 bases not matched to a gene. CDR3 length: 18 amino acids. Germline-derived CDR1 and CDR2 are SGHVS and FQNEAQ. In DNA form, the CDR3 reads TGTGCCAGCAGCCCAAGACCTCAGTACAGGGGCCATTCCTACGAGCAGTACTTC. It yields the protein CASSPRPQYRGHSYEQYF.